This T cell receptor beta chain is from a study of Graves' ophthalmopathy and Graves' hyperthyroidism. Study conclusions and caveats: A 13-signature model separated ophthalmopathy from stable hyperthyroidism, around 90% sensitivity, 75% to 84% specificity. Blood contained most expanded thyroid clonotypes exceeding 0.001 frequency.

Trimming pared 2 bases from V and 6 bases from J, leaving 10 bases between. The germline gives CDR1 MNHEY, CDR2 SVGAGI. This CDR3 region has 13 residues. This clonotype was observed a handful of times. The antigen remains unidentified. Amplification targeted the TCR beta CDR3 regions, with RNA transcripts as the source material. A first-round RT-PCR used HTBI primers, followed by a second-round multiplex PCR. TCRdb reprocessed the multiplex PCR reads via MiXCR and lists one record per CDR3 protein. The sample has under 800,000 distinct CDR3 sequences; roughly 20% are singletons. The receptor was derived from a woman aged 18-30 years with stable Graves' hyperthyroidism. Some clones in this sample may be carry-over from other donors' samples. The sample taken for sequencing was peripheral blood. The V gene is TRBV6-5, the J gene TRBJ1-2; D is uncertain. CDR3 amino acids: CASSYNSKNGYTF. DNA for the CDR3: TGTGCCAGCAGTTACAACAGTAAGAATGGCTACACCTTC.